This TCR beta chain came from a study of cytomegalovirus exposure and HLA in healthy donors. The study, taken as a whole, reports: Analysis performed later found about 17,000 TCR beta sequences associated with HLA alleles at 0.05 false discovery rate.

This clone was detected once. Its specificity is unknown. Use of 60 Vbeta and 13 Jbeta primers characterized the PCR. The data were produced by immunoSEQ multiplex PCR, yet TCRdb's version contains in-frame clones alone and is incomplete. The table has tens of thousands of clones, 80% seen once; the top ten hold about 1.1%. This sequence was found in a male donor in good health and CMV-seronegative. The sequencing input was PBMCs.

The DNA of the CDR3 is TGTGCCTGGGCCCCCCCCGACAGGGTGGCATCTGGAAACACCATATATTTT. Translated, it gives CAWAPPDRVASGNTIYF. The chain joins TRBV30 to TRBJ1-3; the match to TRBD1 covers 7 bases. Germline CDR1 GTSNPN, CDR2 SVGIG (reference sequence). V lost 5 bases to trimming and J lost 1 base; unmatched junction nucleotides: 14. The CDR3 extends over 17 amino acids.